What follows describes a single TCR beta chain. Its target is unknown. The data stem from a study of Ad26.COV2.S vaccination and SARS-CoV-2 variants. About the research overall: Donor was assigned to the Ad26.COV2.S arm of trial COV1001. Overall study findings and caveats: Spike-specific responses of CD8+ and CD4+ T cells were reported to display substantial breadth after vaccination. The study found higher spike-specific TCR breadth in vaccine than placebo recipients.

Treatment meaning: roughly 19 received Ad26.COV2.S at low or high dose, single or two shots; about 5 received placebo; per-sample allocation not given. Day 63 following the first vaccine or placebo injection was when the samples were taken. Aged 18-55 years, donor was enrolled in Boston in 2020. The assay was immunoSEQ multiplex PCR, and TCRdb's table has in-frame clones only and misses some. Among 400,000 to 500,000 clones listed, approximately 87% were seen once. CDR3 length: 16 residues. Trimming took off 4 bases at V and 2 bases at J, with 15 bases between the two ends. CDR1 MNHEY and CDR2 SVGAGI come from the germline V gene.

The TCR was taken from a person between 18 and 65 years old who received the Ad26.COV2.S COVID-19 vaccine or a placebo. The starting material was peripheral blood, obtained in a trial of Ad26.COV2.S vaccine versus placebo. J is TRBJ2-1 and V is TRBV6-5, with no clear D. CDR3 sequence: CASSSNSGSPYNEQFF. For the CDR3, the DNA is TGTGCCAGCAGTTCGAACAGTGGTAGCCCCTACAATGAGCAGTTCTTC.